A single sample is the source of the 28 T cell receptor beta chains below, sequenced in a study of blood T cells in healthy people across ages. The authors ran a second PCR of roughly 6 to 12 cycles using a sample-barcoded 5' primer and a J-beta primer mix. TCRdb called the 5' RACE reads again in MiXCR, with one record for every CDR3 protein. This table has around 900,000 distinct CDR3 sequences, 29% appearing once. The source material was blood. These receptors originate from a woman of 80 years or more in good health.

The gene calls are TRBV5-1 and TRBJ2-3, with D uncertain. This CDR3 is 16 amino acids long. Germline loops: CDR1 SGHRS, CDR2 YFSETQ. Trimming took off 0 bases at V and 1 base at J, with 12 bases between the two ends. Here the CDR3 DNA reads TGCGCCAGCAGCTTGGAAGGCAGGCGAGGCACAGATACGCAGTATTTT. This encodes CASSLEGRRGTDTQYF.

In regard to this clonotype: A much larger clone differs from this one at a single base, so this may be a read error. CDR3 DNA: TGCGCCAGCAGCTTGGGTTCCACTGGGACCAACGTCCTGACTTTC. Amino acids: CASSLGSTGTNVLTF. This chain joins TRBV5-1 and TRBJ2-6; D ambiguous. This CDR3 region has 15 residues. Germline-derived CDR1 and CDR2 are SGHRS and YFSETQ. The whole variable domain, filled in from reference TRBV5-1 and TRBJ2-6, reads KAGVTQTPRYLIKTRGQQVTLSCSPISGHRSVSWYQQTPGQGLQFLFEYFSETQRNKGNFPGRFSGRQFSNSRSEMNVSTLELGDSALYLCASSLGSTGTNVLTFGAGSRLTVL.

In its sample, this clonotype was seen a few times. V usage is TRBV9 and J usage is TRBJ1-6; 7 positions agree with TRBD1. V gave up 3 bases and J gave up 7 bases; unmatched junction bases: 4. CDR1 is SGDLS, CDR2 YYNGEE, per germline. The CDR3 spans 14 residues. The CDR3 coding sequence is TGTGCCAGCAGCGGTAAGGGGGCGAATTCACCCCTCCACTTT. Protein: CASSGKGANSPLHF.

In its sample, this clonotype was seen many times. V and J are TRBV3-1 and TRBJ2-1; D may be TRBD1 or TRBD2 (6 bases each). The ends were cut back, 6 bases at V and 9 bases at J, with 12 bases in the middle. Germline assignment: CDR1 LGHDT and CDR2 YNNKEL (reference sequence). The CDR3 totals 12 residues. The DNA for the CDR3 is TGTGCCAGCAGTTTACAGGGAGGTGAGCAGTTCTTC. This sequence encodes CASSLQGGEQFF.

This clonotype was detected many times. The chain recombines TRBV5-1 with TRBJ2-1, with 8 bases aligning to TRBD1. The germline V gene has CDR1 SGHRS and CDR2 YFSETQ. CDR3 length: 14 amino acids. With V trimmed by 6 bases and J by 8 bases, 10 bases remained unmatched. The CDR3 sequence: CASNPPDRGDEQFF. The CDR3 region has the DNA TGCGCCAGCAACCCACCTGACAGGGGCGATGAGCAGTTCTTC.

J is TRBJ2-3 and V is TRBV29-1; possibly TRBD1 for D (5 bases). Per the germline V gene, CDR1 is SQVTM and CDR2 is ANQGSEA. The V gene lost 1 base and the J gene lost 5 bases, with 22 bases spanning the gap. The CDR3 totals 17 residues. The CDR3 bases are TGCAGCGTTGAAGCCCCCCCTAAGAGTCTAGGGGTAGATACGCAGTATTTT. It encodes CSVEAPPKSLGVDTQYF.

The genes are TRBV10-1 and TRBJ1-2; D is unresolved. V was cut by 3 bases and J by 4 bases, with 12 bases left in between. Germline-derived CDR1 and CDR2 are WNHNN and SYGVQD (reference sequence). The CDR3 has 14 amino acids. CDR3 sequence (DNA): TGCGCCAGCAGTGATATACGATGGAGCTATGGCTACACCTTC. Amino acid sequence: CASSDIRWSYGYTF.

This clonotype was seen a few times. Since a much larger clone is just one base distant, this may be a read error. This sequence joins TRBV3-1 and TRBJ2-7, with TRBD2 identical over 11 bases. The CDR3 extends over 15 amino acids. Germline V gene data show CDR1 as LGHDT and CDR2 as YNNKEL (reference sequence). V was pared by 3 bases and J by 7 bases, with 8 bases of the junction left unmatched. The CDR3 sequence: CASSHFSGGADEQYF. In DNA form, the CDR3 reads TGTGCCAGCAGCCATTTTAGCGGGGGGGCTGATGAGCAGTACTTC.

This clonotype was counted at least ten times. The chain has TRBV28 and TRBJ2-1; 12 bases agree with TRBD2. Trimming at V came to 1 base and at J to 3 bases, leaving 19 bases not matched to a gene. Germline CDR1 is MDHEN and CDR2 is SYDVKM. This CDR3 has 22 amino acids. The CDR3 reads CASSLLRGYRYKTSGGYNEQFF. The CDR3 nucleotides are TGTGCCAGCAGTTTATTACGGGGGTACAGATACAAGACTAGCGGGGGCTACAATGAGCAGTTCTTC.

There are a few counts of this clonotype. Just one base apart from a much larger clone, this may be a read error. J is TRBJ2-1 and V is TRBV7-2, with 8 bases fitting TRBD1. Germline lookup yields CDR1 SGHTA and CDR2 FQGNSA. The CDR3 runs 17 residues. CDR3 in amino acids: CASSPTGDSFSYSEQFF. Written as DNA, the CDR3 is TGTGCCAGCAGCCCGACAGGGGACAGCTTCTCCTACAGTGAGCAGTTCTTC.

In nucleotides, the CDR3 is TGTGCCACTAATAGCCGACAGGGGGATTATGAAAAACTGTTTTTT. Translating gives CATNSRQGDYEKLFF. The gene calls are TRBV10-3 and TRBJ1-4, with 9 bases matching TRBD1. CDR1 is ENHRY and CDR2 is SYGVKD in the germline V gene. V gave up 10 bases and J gave up 6 bases; unmatched junction bases: 12. CDR3 length: 15 amino acids.

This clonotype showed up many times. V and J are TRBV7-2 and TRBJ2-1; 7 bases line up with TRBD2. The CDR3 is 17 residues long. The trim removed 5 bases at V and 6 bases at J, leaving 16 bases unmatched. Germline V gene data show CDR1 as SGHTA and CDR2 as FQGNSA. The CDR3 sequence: CASSPMVTGGGGNEQFF. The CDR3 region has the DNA TGTGCCAGCAGCCCAATGGTAACGGGCGGGGGAGGCAATGAGCAGTTCTTC.

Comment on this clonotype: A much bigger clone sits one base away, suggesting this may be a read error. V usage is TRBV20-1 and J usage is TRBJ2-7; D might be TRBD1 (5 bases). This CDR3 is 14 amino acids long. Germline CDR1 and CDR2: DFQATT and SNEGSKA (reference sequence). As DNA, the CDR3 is TGCAGTCCCAAGGGGCAAACTCTATCGGTTGAGCGGTACTTC. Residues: CSPKGQTLSVERYF.

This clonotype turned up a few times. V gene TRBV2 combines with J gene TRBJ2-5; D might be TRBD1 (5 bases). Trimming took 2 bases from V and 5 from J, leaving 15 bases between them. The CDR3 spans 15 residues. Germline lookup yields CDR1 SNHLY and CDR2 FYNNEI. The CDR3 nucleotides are TGTGCCAGCAGTGAAATGTGGGGCGGTTCCGAGACCCAGTACTTC. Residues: CASSEMWGGSETQYF.

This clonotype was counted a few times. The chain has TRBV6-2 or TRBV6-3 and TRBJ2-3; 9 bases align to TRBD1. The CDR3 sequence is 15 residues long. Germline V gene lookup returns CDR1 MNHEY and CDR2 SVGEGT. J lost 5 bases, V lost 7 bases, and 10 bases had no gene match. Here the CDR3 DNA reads TGTGCCAGCAACAAGGGACAGGGCCTGGGAGATACGCAGTATTTT. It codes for CASNKGQGLGDTQYF.

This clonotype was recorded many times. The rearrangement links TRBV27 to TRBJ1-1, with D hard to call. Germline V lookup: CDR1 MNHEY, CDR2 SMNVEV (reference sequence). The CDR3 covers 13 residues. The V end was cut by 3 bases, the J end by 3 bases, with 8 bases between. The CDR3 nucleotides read TGTGCCAGCAGTTTCGGGGTCTACACTGAAGCTTTCTTT. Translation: CASSFGVYTEAFF.

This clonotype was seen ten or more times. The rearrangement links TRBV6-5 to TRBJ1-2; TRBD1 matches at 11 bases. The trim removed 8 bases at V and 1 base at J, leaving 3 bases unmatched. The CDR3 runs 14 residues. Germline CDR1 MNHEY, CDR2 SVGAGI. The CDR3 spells CASGTGGVNYGYTF. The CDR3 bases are TGTGCCAGCGGGACAGGGGGAGTTAACTATGGCTACACCTTC.

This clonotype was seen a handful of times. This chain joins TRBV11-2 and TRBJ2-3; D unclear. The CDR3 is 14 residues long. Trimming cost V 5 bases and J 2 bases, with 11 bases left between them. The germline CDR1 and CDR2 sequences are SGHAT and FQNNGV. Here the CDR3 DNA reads TGTGCCAGCAGCCCGTCGCAGAACACAGATACGCAGTATTTT. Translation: CASSPSQNTDTQYF.

Here the CDR3 reads CASSAPGQGYGYTF. The CDR3 nucleotides read TGTGCCAGCAGTGCCCCCGGACAGGGGTATGGCTACACCTTC. The chain joins TRBV6-5 to TRBJ1-2; 9 bases are a match to TRBD1. CDR3 length equals 14 residues. J was trimmed by 5 bases and V by 5 bases; bases with no gene match: 6. Germline CDR1 MNHEY, CDR2 SVGAGI.

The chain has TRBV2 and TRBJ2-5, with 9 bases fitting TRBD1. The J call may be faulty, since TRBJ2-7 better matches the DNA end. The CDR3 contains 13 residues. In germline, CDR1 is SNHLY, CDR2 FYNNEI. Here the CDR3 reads CASGGTGNGEQYF. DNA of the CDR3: TGTGCCAGCGGAGGGACAGGGAATGGCGAGCAGTACTTC.

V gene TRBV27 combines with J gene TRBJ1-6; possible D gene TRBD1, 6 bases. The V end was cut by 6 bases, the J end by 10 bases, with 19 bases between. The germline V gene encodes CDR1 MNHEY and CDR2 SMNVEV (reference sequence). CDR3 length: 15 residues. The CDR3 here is CASSLQGNLGSPLHF. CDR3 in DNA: TGTGCCAGCAGCTTACAGGGTAACTTAGGATCACCCCTCCACTTT.

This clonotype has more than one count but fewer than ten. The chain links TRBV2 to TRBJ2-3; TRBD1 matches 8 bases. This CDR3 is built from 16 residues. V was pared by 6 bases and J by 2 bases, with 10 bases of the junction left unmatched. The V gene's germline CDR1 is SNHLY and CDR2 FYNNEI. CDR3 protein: CASSQSTGAATDTQYF. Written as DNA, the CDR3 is TGTGCCAGCAGCCAATCGACAGGGGCGGCCACAGATACGCAGTATTTT.

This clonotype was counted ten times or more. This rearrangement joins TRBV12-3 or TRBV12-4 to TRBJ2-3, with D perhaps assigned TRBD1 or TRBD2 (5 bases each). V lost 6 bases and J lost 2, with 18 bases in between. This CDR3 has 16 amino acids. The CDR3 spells CASSRHRGLPTDTQYF. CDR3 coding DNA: TGTGCCAGCAGCAGACACCGGGGCCTACCCACAGATACGCAGTATTTT.

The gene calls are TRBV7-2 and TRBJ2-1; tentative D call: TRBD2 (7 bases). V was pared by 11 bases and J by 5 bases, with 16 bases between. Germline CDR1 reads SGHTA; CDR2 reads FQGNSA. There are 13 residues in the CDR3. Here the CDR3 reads CAGGASGDNEQFF. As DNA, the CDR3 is TGTGCCGGGGGGGCTAGCGGAGACAATGAGCAGTTCTTC.

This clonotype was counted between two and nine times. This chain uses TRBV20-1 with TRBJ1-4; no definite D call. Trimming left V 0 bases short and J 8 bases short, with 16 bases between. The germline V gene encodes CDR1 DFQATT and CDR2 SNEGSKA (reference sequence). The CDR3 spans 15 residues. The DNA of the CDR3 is TGCAGTGCTAGAGATTCTCGACCGTCCATGGAAAAACTGTTTTTT. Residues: CSARDSRPSMEKLFF.

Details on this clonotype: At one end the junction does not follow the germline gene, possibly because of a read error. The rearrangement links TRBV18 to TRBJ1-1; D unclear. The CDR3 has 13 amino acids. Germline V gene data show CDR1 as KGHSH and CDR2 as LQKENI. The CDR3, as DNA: TGTGCCAGCTCACAGGCGGGGAACGCTGAGGCTTTCTTT. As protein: CASSQAGNAEAFF.

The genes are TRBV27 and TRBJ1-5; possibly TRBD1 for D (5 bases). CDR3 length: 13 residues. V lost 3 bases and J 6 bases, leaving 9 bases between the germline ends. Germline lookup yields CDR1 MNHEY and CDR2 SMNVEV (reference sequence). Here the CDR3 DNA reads TGTGCCAGCAGTTTCCGAGGGGCTCAGCCCCAGCATTTT. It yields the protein CASSFRGAQPQHF.

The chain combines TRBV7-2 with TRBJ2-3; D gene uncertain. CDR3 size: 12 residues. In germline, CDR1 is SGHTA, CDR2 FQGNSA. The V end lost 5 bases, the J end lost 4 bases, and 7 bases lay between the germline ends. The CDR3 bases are TGTGCCAGCAGCCGAAGGCCAGATACGCAGTATTTT. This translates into CASSRRPDTQYF.